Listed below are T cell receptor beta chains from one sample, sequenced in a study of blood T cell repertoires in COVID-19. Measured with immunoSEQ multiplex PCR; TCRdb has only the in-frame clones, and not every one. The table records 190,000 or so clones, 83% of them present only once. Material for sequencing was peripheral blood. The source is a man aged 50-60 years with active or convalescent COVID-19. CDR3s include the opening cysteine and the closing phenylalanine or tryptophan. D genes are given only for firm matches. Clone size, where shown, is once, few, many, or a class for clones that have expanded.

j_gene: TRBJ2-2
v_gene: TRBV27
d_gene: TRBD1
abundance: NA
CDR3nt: TGTGCCAGCAGTTTCCAGGGGGTAGGCGGGGAGCTGTTTTTT
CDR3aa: CASSFQGVGGELFF

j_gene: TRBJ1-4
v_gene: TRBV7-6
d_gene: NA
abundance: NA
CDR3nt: TGTGCCAGCAGCTCTGACGGACTTGAGGGACTGTTTTTT
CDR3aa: CASSSDGLEGLFF

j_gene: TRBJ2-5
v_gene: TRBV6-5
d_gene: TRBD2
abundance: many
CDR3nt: TGTGCCAGCGGACTAGCGGGGGGGCCCCAAGAGACCCAGTACTTC
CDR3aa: CASGLAGGPQETQYF

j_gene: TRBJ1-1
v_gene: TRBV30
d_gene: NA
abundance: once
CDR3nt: TGTGCCCAAAATGGGGAGGACACTGAAGCTTTCTTT
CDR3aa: CAQNGEDTEAFF

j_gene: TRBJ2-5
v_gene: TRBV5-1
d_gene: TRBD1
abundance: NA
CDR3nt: TGCGCCAGCAGCACCAGGACAGGACAGGGAGAGACCCAGTACTTC
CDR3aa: CASSTRTGQGETQYF

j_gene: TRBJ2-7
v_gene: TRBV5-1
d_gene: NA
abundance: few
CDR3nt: TGCGCCAGCAGCTTGGAGGCAGGGTGGATCTACGAGCAGTACTTC
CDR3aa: CASSLEAGWIYEQYF

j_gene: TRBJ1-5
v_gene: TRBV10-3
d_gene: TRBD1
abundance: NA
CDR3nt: TGTGCCATCAGTGAGACACCGACTTTATCAGGGGGGCACCAGCCCCAGCATTTT
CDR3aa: CAISETPTLSGGHQPQHF

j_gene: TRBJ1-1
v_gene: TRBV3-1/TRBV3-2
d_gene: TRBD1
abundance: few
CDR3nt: TGTGCCAGCAGCCAAAGCCGGGACAGGGGGCGAACTGAAGCTTTCTTT
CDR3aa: CASSQSRDRGRTEAFF

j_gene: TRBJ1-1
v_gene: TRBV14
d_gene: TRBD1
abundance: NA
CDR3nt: TGTGCCAGCAGCCAGTTACAACAGGGGGTAGGGACTGAAGCTTTCTTT
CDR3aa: CASSQLQQGVGTEAFF

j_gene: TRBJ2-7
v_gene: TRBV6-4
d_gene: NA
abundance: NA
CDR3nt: TGTGCCAGCAGGGTCTTAGCGGTTTCCTACGAGCAGTACTTC
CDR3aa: CASRVLAVSYEQYF

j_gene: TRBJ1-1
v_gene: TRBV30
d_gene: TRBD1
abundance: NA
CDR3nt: TGTGCCTGGAGACGACAGGGGTCCACTGAAGCTTTCTTT
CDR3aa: CAWRRQGSTEAFF

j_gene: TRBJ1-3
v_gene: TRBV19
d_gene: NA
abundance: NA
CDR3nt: TGTGCCAGTAGTCTCTCAGACAGATCTGGAAACACCATATATTTT
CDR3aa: CASSLSDRSGNTIYF

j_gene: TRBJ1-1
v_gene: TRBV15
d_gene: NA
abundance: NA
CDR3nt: TGTGCCACCAGCTGGGGGGGAGGAGCCGCTTTCTTT
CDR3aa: CATSWGGGAAFF

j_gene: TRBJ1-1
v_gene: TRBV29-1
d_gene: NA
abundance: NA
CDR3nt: TGCAGCGTTGCTAGGCAGGGAAGAATAGAGAACACTGAAGCTTTCTTT
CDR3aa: CSVARQGRIENTEAFF

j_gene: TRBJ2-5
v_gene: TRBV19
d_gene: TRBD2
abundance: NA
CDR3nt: TGTGCCACCGCAGTGGGGGGGGTGGGTGAGACCCAGTACTTC
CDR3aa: CATAVGGVGETQYF

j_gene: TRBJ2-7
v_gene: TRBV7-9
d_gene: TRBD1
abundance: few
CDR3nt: TGTGCCAGCAGCCCCTGGGACAGCAACTACGAGCAGTACTTC
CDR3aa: CASSPWDSNYEQYF

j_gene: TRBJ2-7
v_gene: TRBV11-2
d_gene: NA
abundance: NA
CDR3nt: TGTGCCAGCAGCCCGACCTCGACAGGAGGCTCCTACGAGCAGTACTTC
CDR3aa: CASSPTSTGGSYEQYF

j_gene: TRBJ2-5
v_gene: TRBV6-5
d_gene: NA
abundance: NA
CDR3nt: TGTGCCAGCAGTCTTTCGTACCAAGAGACCCAGTACTTC
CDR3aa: CASSLSYQETQYF

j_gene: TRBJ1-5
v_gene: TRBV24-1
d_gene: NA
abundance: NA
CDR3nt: TGTGCCACCAGTGTCCCGGTGGTAGATCAGCCCCAGCATTTT
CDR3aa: CATSVPVVDQPQHF

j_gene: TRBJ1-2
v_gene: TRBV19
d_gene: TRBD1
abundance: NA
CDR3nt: TGTGCCACTCGACAGGGGAGCGGCTACACCTTC
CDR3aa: CATRQGSGYTF

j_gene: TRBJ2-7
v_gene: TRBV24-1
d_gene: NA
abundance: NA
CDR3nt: TGTGCCACCAGTGATTTCGGCGCGACAGGCTCCTACGAGCAGTACTTC
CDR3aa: CATSDFGATGSYEQYF

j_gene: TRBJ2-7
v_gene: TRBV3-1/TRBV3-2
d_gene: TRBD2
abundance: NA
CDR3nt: TGTGCCAGCAGTCAAAGCGGGGGGCCAACCTACGAGCAGTACTTC
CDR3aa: CASSQSGGPTYEQYF

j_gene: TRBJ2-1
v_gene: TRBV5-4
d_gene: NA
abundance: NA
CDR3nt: TGTGCCAGCAGCTTGGGCAGAAGCTCCTACAATGAGCAGTTCTTC
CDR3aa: CASSLGRSSYNEQFF

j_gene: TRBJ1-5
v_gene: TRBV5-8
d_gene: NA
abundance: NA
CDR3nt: TGTGCCAGCAGCTTGTACAGGCATAGCAATCAGCCCCAGCATTTT
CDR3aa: CASSLYRHSNQPQHF